These 9 T cell receptor beta chains originate from one sample sequenced in a study of CD8 T cells in Susac syndrome. An amount of RNA that ranged from roughly 0.5 to 1 ug was reverse transcribed with random hexamers. MiXCR, run by TCRdb on the immunoSEQ multiplex PCR reads, gives a single entry per CDR3 protein. The table shows over 120,000 distinct CDR3 sequences, with approximately 94% occurring only once. The sequencing sample was made of CD4+ T cells from PBMCs. The receptors were sampled from a human donor in good health.

V and J are TRBV15 and TRBJ1-1; 11 positions match TRBD1. Germline CDR1 LNHNV, CDR2 YYDKDF (reference sequence). This CDR3 has 14 residues. V shed 0 bases and J 10 bases; nucleotides not matched to a gene: 4. CDR3 sequence: CATSRDRDRGRAFF. The CDR3 DNA reads as TGTGCCACCAGCAGAGATCGGGACAGGGGGAGAGCTTTCTTT.

The gene calls are TRBV6-1 and TRBJ1-1; the D is unclear. V gave up 3 bases and J gave up 7 bases, with 15 bases separating them. CDR3 size: 14 residues. Germline assignment: CDR1 MNHNS and CDR2 SASEGT. CDR3 coding DNA: TGTGCCAGCAGTGATAGTGCCTTAAGGGTTGAAGCTTTCTTT. Amino acid sequence: CASSDSALRVEAFF.

This rearrangement joins TRBV20-1 to TRBJ2-6; the match to TRBD2 covers 16 bases. The CDR3 loop spans 18 amino acids. Trimming removed 2 bases from V and 7 bases from J; junction bases left unmatched: 8. Germline V gene sequence: CDR1 DFQATT, CDR2 SNEGSKA (reference sequence). CDR3 bases: TGCAGTGCTAGACCCGGGACTAGCGGGAGGGCCCGTGCCAACGTCCTGACTTTC. It translates to CSARPGTSGRARANVLTF.

The chain recombines TRBV10-3 with TRBJ2-1; tentatively, D is TRBD2 (5 bases). This CDR3 has 15 amino acids. The V end was cut by 0 bases, the J end by 3 bases, with 9 bases between. Germline CDR1 is ENHRY and CDR2 is SYGVKD. The CDR3 loop is CAISESLAHYNEQFF. As DNA, the CDR3 is TGTGCCATCAGTGAGTCGCTAGCCCACTACAATGAGCAGTTCTTC.

The rearrangement uses TRBV15 and TRBJ2-4; 7 positions agree with TRBD2. The germline V gene has CDR1 LNHNV and CDR2 YYDKDF (reference sequence). Trimming at V came to 5 bases and at J to 0 bases, leaving 10 bases not matched to a gene. This CDR3 is 17 amino acids long. CDR3 sequence reads: CATSRSRTSGAKNIQYF. CDR3 DNA sequence: TGTGCCACCAGCCGCTCCCGGACTAGTGGAGCCAAAAACATTCAGTACTTC.

This chain links TRBV6-5 with TRBJ1-1; possibly TRBD1 for D (6 bases). Germline assignment: CDR1 MNHEY and CDR2 SVGAGI. The CDR3 runs 11 residues. The ends were cut back, 2 bases at V and 9 bases at J, with 7 bases in the middle. The CDR3 coding sequence is TGTGCCAGCAGTTACCGGGGGCAAGCTTTCTTT. Its translation: CASSYRGQAFF.

J is TRBJ2-1 and V is TRBV24-1, with a possible D match to TRBD2 (6 bases). Germline assignment: CDR1 KGHDR and CDR2 SFDVKD. This CDR3 contains 14 residues. V was shortened by 0 bases and J by 4 bases, with 6 bases between the two germline ends. The chain's CDR3 is CATSDLGLYNEQFF. The DNA for the CDR3 is TGTGCCACCAGTGATTTGGGACTATACAATGAGCAGTTCTTC.

This chain joins TRBV7-9 and TRBJ1-5; no clear D. The CDR3 extends over 15 amino acids. Deletions cut 2 bases from V and 4 bases from J, with 12 bases between. Germline lookup yields CDR1 SEHNR and CDR2 FQNEAQ (reference sequence). The CDR3 DNA follows: TGTGCCAGCAGCTTAAGCGACACACCAAATCAGCCCCAGCATTTT. Amino acids: CASSLSDTPNQPQHF.

V is TRBV27 and J is TRBJ2-2, with 11 bases lining up with TRBD2. This CDR3 has 15 amino acids. Losses at the gene ends were 6 bases for V and 5 bases for J; bases not matched to a gene: 5. Germline assignment: CDR1 MNHEY and CDR2 SMNVEV (reference sequence). CDR3 protein: CASSRIAGGTGELFF. In nucleotides, the CDR3 is TGTGCCAGCAGCCGCATAGCGGGAGGGACCGGGGAGCTGTTTTTT.